This T cell receptor beta chain was observed in a study of CD8+ T cells in alopecia areata. Germline V gene data show CDR1 as MGHRA and CDR2 as YSYEKL. Trimming stripped 3 bases from V and 0 bases from J, with 12 bases between. This CDR3 has 16 residues. On this clone itself: The antigen is unknown.

As for treatment: oral pan-JAK inhibitor, 5-10 mg twice daily. It was cDNA, reverse transcribed from extracted RNA, that served as the sequencing template. Some clones are missing from TCRdb's copy, which holds only in-frame ones; the method was immunoSEQ multiplex PCR. The sample gives 250,000 to 300,000 clones, 55% to 70% of which show up once; approximately 1.8% is in the top ten. Study-wide findings and caveats: Numerous clones, expanded in lesions, remained in scalp and blood during tofacitinib.

Here the sequenced sample was CD4+ T cells sorted from blood, taken at week 24, from a patient treated with tofacitinib. V gene TRBV4-1 combines with J gene TRBJ2-1; D ambiguous. This sequence originates from a human donor with alopecia areata. CDR3 in amino acids: CASSHLNILSYNEQFF. The CDR3 DNA is TGCGCCAGCAGCCACTTGAACATCCTCTCCTACAATGAGCAGTTCTTC.